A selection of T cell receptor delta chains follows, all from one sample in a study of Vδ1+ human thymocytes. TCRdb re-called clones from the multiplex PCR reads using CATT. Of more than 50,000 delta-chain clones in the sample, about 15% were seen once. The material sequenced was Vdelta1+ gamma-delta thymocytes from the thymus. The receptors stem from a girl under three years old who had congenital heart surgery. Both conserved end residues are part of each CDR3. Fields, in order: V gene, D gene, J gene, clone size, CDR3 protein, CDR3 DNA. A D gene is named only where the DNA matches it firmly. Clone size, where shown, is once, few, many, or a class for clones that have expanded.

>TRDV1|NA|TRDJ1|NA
CALGKPPSYPDRSNWGTYTDKLIF
TGTGCTCTTGGGAAACCCCCTTCCTACCCCGACCGGTCAAACTGGGGGACCTACACCGATAAACTCATCTTT
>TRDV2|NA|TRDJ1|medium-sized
CACDIHFRTDKLIF
TGTGCCTGTGACATCCACTTTAGAACCGATAAACTCATCTTT
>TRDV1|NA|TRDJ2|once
CALGELGSRLPNYYAAQLFF
TGTGCTCTTGGGGAACTCGGCAGCCGACTCCCGAACTATTACGCCGCACAACTCTTCTTT
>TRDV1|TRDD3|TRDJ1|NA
CALGEPPNWGMLKYTDKLIF
TGTGCTCTTGGGGAACCTCCTAACTGGGGGATGCTAAAGTACACCGATAAACTCATCTTT
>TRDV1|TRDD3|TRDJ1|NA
CALGKGGTFVLGDTVVRTDKLIF
TGTGCTCTTGGGAAAGGGGGGACCTTCGTACTGGGGGATACTGTAGTACGCACCGATAAACTCATCTTT
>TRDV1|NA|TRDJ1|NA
CALGENFLRYTGGLLTDKLIF
TGTGCTCTTGGGGAAAACTTCCTACGTTATACTGGGGGTTTGCTCACCGATAAACTCATCTTT
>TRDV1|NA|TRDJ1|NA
CALGEYVLRTGRGTDKLIF
TGTGCTCTTGGGGAATACGTCCTTCGTACTGGGAGGGGGACCGATAAACTCATCTTT
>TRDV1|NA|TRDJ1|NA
CALGEFPSFRKKLIF
TGTGCTCTTGGGGAATTCCCATCGTTCCGCAAAAAACTCATCTTT
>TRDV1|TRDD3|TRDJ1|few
CALGAQVFPLSAGGLYTDKLIF
TGTGCTCTTGGGGCCCAGGTCTTCCCTCTATCCGCTGGGGGGTTATACACCGATAAACTCATCTTT
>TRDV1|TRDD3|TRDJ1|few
CALAAPTRGIRGKLIF
TGTGCTCTTGCCGCCCCAACTAGGGGGATACGTGGTAAACTCATCTTT
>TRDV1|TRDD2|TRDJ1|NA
CALGEPIPTSRRPYTDKLIF
TGTGCTCTTGGGGAACCGATTCCTACGAGTCGAAGACCGTACACCGATAAACTCATCTTT
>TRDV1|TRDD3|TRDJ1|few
CALGECPGRLFWGTTSYTDKLIF
TGTGCTCTTGGGGAATGCCCGGGGCGACTTTTTTGGGGGACTACTTCGTACACCGATAAACTCATCTTT
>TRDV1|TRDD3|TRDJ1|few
CALGEPTFGGYPYTDKLIF
TGTGCTCTTGGGGAACCCACTTTTGGGGGATACCCTTACACCGATAAACTCATCTTT
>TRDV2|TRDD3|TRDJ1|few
CACVRFLRKLLGDTQTKLIF
TGTGCCTGTGTCCGCTTCCTACGTAAGCTCCTGGGGGATACACAAACAAAACTCATCTTT
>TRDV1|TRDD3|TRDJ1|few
CALGADHFLIWGIIEYTDKLIF
TGTGCTCTTGGGGCCGACCACTTCCTTATCTGGGGGATAATCGAGTATACCGATAAACTCATCTTT
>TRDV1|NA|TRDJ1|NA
CALGERYTDKLIF
TGTGCTCTTGGGGAAAGGTACACCGATAAACTCATCTTT
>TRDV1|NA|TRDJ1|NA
CALGEKFLLSYWGESPSADKLIF
TGTGCTCTTGGGGAGAAATTCCTACTTTCCTACTGGGGGGAAAGCCCCTCGGCCGATAAACTCATCTTT
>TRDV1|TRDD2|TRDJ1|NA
CALGDTSYWDQANRDTDKLIF
TGTGCTCTTGGGGACACTTCCTACTGGGACCAGGCTAACAGGGACACCGATAAACTCATCTTT
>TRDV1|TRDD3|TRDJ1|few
CALGERPGGSPLYTDKLIF
TGTGCTCTTGGGGAGAGACCTGGGGGATCACCGCTGTACACCGATAAACTCATCTTT
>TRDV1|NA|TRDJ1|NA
CALGDPGGVFDKLIF
TGTGCTCTTGGGGACCCTGGAGGGGTCTTCGATAAACTCATCTTT
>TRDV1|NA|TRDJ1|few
CALGECPIYKTPVLPPVYTDKLIF
TGTGCTCTTGGGGAATGTCCTATCTACAAAACCCCCGTACTACCACCAGTGTACACCGATAAACTCATCTTT
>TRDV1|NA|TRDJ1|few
CALGELFFLAVGDYADKLIF
TGTGCTCTTGGGGAACTCTTCTTCCTGGCGGTGGGGGACTACGCCGATAAACTCATCTTT
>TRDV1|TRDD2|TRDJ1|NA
CALHKVPPSYQVGATGNTDKPIF
TGTGCCCTCCATAAGGTGCCCCCTTCCTACCAGGTGGGGGCCACGGGTAACACCGATAAACCCATCTTT
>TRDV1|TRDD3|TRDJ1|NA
CALVTGGILHTDKLIF
TGTGCTCTTGTTACCGGGGGGATACTACACACCGATAAACTCATCTTT
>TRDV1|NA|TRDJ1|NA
CALGERALRGMYTDKLIF
TGTGCTCTTGGGGAACGTGCCCTGAGAGGGATGTACACCGATAAACTCATCTTT
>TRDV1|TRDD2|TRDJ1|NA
CALGGLPTLPLLQGYTDKLIF
TGTGCTCTTGGCGGTCTTCCTACGTTGCCCTTACTGCAAGGGTACACCGATAAACTCATCTTT
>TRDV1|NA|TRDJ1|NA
CALGIFTGVYTDKLIF
TGTGCTCTTGGCATTTTTACGGGGGTCTACACCGATAAACTCATCTTT
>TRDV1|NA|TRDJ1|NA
CALGDPTLFLPPERDKLIF
TGTGCTCTTGGGGACCCGACCCTCTTCCTCCCCCCCGAACGGGATAAACTCATCTTT
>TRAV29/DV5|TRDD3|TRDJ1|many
CAARGWFLLVLGDDGCTDKLIF
TGTGCAGCAAGGGGTTGGTTCCTTCTTGTACTGGGGGATGACGGTTGCACCGATAAACTCATCTTT
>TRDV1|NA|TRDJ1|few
CALGELDGGDKLIF
TGTGCTCTTGGGGAACTTGATGGGGGCGATAAACTCATCTTT
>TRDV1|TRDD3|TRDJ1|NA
CALGELRTYWGITSPDKLIF
TGTGCTCTTGGGGAACTAAGAACGTACTGGGGGATTACCTCCCCCGATAAACTCATCTTT
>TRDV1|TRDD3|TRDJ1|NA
CALGELVRPLATGILYTDKLIF
TGTGCTCTTGGGGAACTAGTTCGCCCCTTGGCTACGGGGATACTTTACACCGATAAACTCATCTTT
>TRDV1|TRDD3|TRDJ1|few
CALGELSPRRTGGVTDKLIF
TGTGCTCTTGGGGAACTGAGTCCTAGGCGTACTGGGGGAGTCACCGATAAACTCATCTTT
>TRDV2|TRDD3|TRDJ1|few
CACDTPGGYGGVRTDKLIF
TGTGCCTGTGACACACCTGGGGGATACGGGGGTGTAAGGACCGATAAACTCATCTTT
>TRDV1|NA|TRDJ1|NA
CALGSPEGRTPINTDKLIF
TGTGCTCTTGGGAGCCCCGAGGGTAGGACCCCCATAAACACCGATAAACTCATCTTT
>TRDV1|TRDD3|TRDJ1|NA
CALGPHFSTRLGTGGYVTYTDKLIF
TGTGCTCTTGGGCCTCACTTTTCCACACGACTCGGTACTGGGGGATACGTCACTTACACCGATAAACTCATCTTT
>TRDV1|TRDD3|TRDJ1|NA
CALGELGPNAGGCSLIF
TGTGCTCTTGGGGAACTCGGCCCTAACGCGGGGGGATGTTCACTCATCTTT
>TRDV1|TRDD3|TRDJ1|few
CALGEAAFPNPGDTGVYKLIF
TGTGCTCTTGGGGAAGCCGCCTTCCCAAACCCGGGGGATACTGGGGTATATAAACTCATCTTT
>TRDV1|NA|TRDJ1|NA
CALGEHWARPPPPGKLIF
TGTGCTCTTGGGGAACACTGGGCCCGGCCACCACCACCAGGTAAACTCATCTTT
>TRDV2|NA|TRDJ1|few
CACDTVVQGEYTDKLIF
TGTGCCTGTGACACCGTCGTTCAGGGGGAATACACCGATAAACTCATCTTT
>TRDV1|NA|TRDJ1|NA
CALGQHRGTDKLIF
TGTGCTCTTGGGCAACATCGGGGGACCGATAAACTCATCTTT
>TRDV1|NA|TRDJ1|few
CALGDPPRPSYGDTYTDKLIF
TGTGCTCTTGGGGATCCTCCTCGGCCTTCCTACGGGGATACGTACACCGATAAACTCATCTTT
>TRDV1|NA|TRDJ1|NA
CALGVRTQFLHTDKLIF
TGCGCTCTTGGGGTCCGAACCCAATTCCTCCACACCGATAAACTCATCTTT
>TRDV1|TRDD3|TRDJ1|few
CALGELRLELGDRTYTDKLIF
TGTGCTCTTGGGGAACTTCGACTGGAACTGGGGGACCGAACGTACACCGATAAACTCATCTTT
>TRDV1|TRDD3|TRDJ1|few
CALGERRLGDTVTDKLIF
TGTGCTCTTGGGGAACGGAGACTGGGGGATACGGTCACCGATAAACTCATCTTT
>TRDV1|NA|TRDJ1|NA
CALGVPGTRGGLIF
TGTGCTCTTGGGGTCCCCGGGACGCGGGGAGGACTCATCTTT
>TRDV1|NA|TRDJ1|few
CALGGDSLSDKLIF
TGTGCTCTTGGGGGGGACTCACTTTCCGATAAACTCATCTTT
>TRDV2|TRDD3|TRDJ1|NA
CACDTGVYWGILIF
TGTGCCTGTGACACGGGGGTGTACTGGGGGATACTCATCTTT
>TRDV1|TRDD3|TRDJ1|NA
CALAVQYWGFYTDKLIF
TGTGCTCTTGCTGTCCAATACTGGGGATTTTACACCGATAAACTCATCTTT
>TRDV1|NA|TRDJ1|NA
CALGDRDGYTDKLIF
TGTGCTCTTGGGGACCGGGACGGGTACACCGATAAACTCATCTTT
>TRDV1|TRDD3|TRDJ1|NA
CALGDIPLPRIRTPYTDKLIF
TGTGCTCTTGGGGATATTCCACTTCCCAGGATACGCACACCGTACACCGATAAACTCATCTTT
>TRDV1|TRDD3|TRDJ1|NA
CALGEIVAPTGSTGGYAPRNKVDKLIF
TGTGCTCTTGGGGAAATTGTCGCCCCTACCGGTTCCACTGGGGGATACGCTCCCCGTAATAAGGTCGATAAACTCATCTTT
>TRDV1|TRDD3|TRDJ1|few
CALGELSSYWGPTDKLIF
TGTGCTCTTGGGGAACTTTCCTCGTACTGGGGGCCTACCGATAAACTCATCTTT
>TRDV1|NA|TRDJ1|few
CALGEWIRPYTDKLIF
TGTGCTCTTGGGGAATGGATTAGGCCGTACACCGATAAACTCATCTTT
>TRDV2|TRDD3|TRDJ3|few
CACDPPNWGILSWDTRQMFF
TGTGCCTGTGACCCGCCGAACTGGGGGATACTGTCCTGGGACACCCGACAGATGTTTTTC